A single TCR beta chain is shown here with its context. No antigen is known for it. Trimming left V 2 bases short and J 6 bases short, with 15 bases between. The CDR3 spans 15 residues. CDR1 SGHTA and CDR2 FQGNSA come from the germline V gene. These data come from a study of T cells after yellow fever vaccination. Study-level background: The authors prepared low-cell-number fractions using SMART-Seq v4 Ultra Low Input. Study findings and constraints: Just a small share of clonotypes turned up in the CD4 compartment as well as the CD8 compartment.

Template-switching 5'RACE yielded the TCR cDNA; a universal primer site and UMIs were added in the process. TCRdb passed the 5' RACE reads through MiXCR, listing each CDR3 protein once. This table holds about 300,000 distinct CDR3 sequences, approximately 4.2% found once. The sample here was PBMCs, taken 5 days after the yellow fever booster vaccination. The chain is built from TRBV7-2 and TRBJ2-3; maybe TRBD1 (5 bases). This TCR came from a man younger than 35 who received the YFV17D yellow fever vaccine. The CDR3 loop is CASSLLPTGRDTQYF. In DNA, the CDR3 is TGTGCCAGCAGCTTATTACCCACAGGCAGGGATACGCAGTATTTT.